Below, 9 T cell receptor beta chains from the same sample are listed, as sequenced in a study of T cells in localized non-small cell lung cancer. Generated by immunoSEQ multiplex PCR, the TCRdb table keeps only in-frame clones and is missing some. The sample consists of some 31,000 clones, around four fifths of them appearing once. Sequencing used peripheral blood, obtained before any cancer treatment. The receptors originated from a male donor older than 55 with stage II squamous cell lung carcinoma.

The chain recombines TRBV7-6 with TRBJ2-3; TRBD2 is a possible D gene (6 bases). The CDR3 loop spans 14 amino acids. Trimming pared 5 bases from V and 0 bases from J, leaving 9 bases between. Germline V gene sequence: CDR1 SGHVS, CDR2 FNYEAQ. The CDR3, as DNA: TGTGCCAGCAGCCCCGGAGGGAGCACAGATACGCAGTATTTT. Residues: CASSPGGSTDTQYF.

The chain has TRBV5-1 and TRBJ1-2, with D perhaps matching TRBD1 (6 bases). Germline-derived CDR1 and CDR2 are SGHRS and YFSETQ. V was pared by 4 bases and J by 8 bases, with 12 bases between. The CDR3 runs to 12 residues. In nucleotides, the CDR3 is TGCGCCAGCAGCCCAGGGGATCAGGGCTACACCTTC. Protein product: CASSPGDQGYTF.

The sample holds a few counts of this clone. The chain is built from TRBV6-1 and TRBJ1-3; tentatively, D is TRBD1 (6 bases). V was pared by 4 bases and J by 4 bases, with 20 bases between. This CDR3 has 17 amino acids. Germline V CDR1 and CDR2: MNHNS, SASEGT. The CDR3 spells CASSAGWGGQKGNTIYF. DNA of the CDR3: TGTGCCAGCAGTGCCGGATGGGGGGGGCAGAAAGGAAACACCATATATTTT.

The chain employs TRBV4-1 and TRBJ2-3, with 11 positions matching TRBD2. The trim removed 1 base at V and 6 bases at J, leaving 9 bases unmatched. The CDR3 consists of 17 residues. CDR1 is MGHRA and CDR2 is YSYEKL in the germline V gene. Here the CDR3 reads CASSQVASGGPQDTQYF. In nucleotides, the CDR3 is TGCGCCAGCAGCCAAGTTGCTAGCGGGGGGCCCCAGGATACGCAGTATTTT.

This clone was seen once. The chain uses TRBV30 and TRBJ1-1, with 8 bases fitting TRBD1. This CDR3 is 12 amino acids long. The ends lost 3 bases at V and 11 bases at J; junction bases unmatched: 8. CDR1 and CDR2 from the germline V gene are GTSNPN and SVGIG (reference sequence). In nucleotides, the CDR3 is TGTGCCTGGAGCCCCGGACAGGGTGTGGCTTTCTTT. This translates into CAWSPGQGVAFF. The full variable domain, rest sourced from reference TRBV30 and TRBJ1-1, is SQTIHQWPATLVQPVGSPLSLECTVEGTSNPNLYWYRQAAGRGLQLLFYSVGIGQISSEVPQNLSASRPQDRQFILSSKKLLLSDSGFYLCAWSPGQGVAFFGQGTRLTVV.

The rearrangement joins TRBV5-6 to TRBJ1-2; D possibly corresponds to TRBD1 (5 bases). Germline V gives CDR1 SGHDT, CDR2 YYEEEE. Trimming removed 0 bases at V and 1 base at J, with 10 bases between. This CDR3 is built from 15 residues. The CDR3 is CASSLDRKVNYGYTF. The CDR3 DNA sequence: TGTGCCAGCAGCTTGGACAGGAAGGTTAACTATGGCTACACCTTC.

The gene calls are TRBV19 and TRBJ1-4; TRBD1 is a possible D gene (5 bases). V was clipped by 3 bases and J by 1 base, with 9 bases between them. This CDR3 has 15 residues. Per germline, CDR1 LNHDA and CDR2 SQIVND (reference sequence). CDR3 in DNA: TGTGCCAGTAGTATCAACCAGGGAACTAATGAAAAACTGTTTTTT. Translated, it gives CASSINQGTNEKLFF. Complete variable domain (other parts from reference TRBV19 and TRBJ1-4): DGGITQSPKYLFRKEGQNVTLSCEQNLNHDAMYWYRQDPGQGLRLIYYSQIVNDFQKGDIAEGYSVSREKKESFPLTVTSAQKNPTAFYLCASSINQGTNEKLFFGSGTQLSVL.

The chain employs TRBV9 and TRBJ2-5; 12 bases line up with TRBD2. Germline lookup yields CDR1 SGDLS and CDR2 YYNGEE. The CDR3 is 18 residues long. Trimming at V came to 0 bases and at J to 5 bases, leaving 11 bases not matched to a gene. The CDR3 nucleotides read TGTGCCAGCAGCGTAGATGCTAGCGGGGGGGCGTTTTTTGAGACCCAGTACTTC. Its protein product is CASSVDASGGAFFETQYF.

This sequence joins TRBV7-9 and TRBJ2-7; D is unclear. V lost 1 base and J lost 3, with 10 bases in between. This CDR3 has 14 residues. From germline, CDR1 is SEHNR and CDR2 FQNEAQ (reference sequence). The CDR3 here is CASSLVNSFYEQYF. The CDR3 DNA is TGTGCCAGCAGCTTAGTAAACAGCTTCTACGAGCAGTACTTC. Variable domain in full (rest from reference TRBV7-9 and TRBJ2-7): DTGVSQNPRHKITKRGQNVTFRCDPISEHNRLYWYRQTLGQGPEFLTYFQNEAQLEKSRLLSDRFSAERPKGSFSTLEIQRTEQGDSAMYLCASSLVNSFYEQYFGPGTRLTVT.